Below, 5 T cell receptor beta chains from the same sample are listed, as sequenced in a study of CD8+ T cells in alopecia areata (dated by TCRdb to the late 2010s). The time point label for this specimen denotes: about four weeks on oral tofacitinib. In the paper's terms, the treatment or condition label means: oral pan-JAK inhibitor, 5-10 mg twice daily. Libraries were made using the immunoSEQ multiplex PCR assay. RNA was extracted from all samples and reverse transcribed into cDNA as template for TCR sequencing. The table comes from immuneACCESS by way of TCRdb, which keeps in-frame sequences with V and J called. Part of the clones is missing from these tables; in studies checked, under half for an unresolved V gene and the rest for unknown reasons. The sample table records 110,000 or so clones; about three fifths of these occur just once. Together, the top ten hold nearly 30% of the sample. The specimen was CD8+ T cells sorted from blood, collected at week 4, from a patient treated with tofacitinib. The receptors were gathered from a human donor with alopecia areata.

This clone was seen a handful of times. In the same sample, other DNA sequences code for this CDR3. The V gene is TRBV13, the J gene TRBJ2-3, with unresolved D. The V and J ends lost 0 bases and 3 bases respectively, with 1 base between them. The CDR3 has 12 residues. From germline, CDR1 is PRHDT and CDR2 FYEKMQ (reference sequence). This CDR3 is CASSLGTDTQYF. The CDR3 DNA sequence: TGTGCCAGCAGCTTAGGAACAGATACGCAGTATTTT.

In DNA, the CDR3 is TGTGCCAGCAGTATAGGACAGCGGAATGAAAAACTGTTTTTT. It specifies CASSIGQRNEKLFF. This chain links TRBV27 with TRBJ1-4; a weak D match, TRBD1 (6 bases). Per the germline V gene, CDR1 is MNHEY and CDR2 is SMNVEV (reference sequence). Trimming removed 5 bases from V and 5 bases from J, with 12 bases in between. The CDR3 is made up of 14 amino acids.

This chain connects TRBV4-1 to TRBJ1-1, with TRBD1 matching 9 bases. CDR1 and CDR2 from the germline V gene are MGHRA and YSYEKL. The CDR3 is made up of 14 amino acids. V dropped 3 bases and J dropped 5; count of bases not matched to a gene: 4. The CDR3 region has the DNA TGCGCCAGCAGCCAGGTACAGGGGGCGACTGAAGCTTTCTTT. This codes for CASSQVQGATEAFF.

This clone was detected only once. The same CDR3 can be traced to other DNA sequences in this sample. This chain uses TRBV6-5 with TRBJ1-1, with no clear D. Germline CDR1 and CDR2: MNHEY and SVGAGI. V was cut by 2 bases and J by 1 base, with 5 bases left in between. CDR3 length: 13 residues. The CDR3 loop is CASSYGPNTEAFF. CDR3 DNA sequence: TGTGCCAGCAGTTACGGGCCGAACACTGAAGCTTTCTTT.

The V and J genes are TRBV10-3 and TRBJ2-5, with 10 bases identical to TRBD2. CDR1 and CDR2 (germline): ENHRY, SYGVKD. V lost 0 bases and J lost 1; bases outside the gene matches: 2. This CDR3 has 16 amino acids. Written as DNA, the CDR3 is TGTGCCATCAGTGAGTCAGCGGGGGGGCCCCAAGAGACCCAGTACTTC. It translates to CAISESAGGPQETQYF.